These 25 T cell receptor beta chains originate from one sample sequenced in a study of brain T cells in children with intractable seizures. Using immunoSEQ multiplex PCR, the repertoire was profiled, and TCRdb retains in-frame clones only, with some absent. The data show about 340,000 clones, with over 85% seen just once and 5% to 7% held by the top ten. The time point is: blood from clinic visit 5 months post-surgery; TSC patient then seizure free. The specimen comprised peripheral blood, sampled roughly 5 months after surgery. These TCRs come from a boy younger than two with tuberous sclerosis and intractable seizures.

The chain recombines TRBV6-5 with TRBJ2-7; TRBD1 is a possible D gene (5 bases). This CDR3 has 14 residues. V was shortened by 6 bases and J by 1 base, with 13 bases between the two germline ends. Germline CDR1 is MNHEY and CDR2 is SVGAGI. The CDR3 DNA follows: TGTGCCAGCAGGACCTTGACAGCTTCCTACGAGCAGTACTTC. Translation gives CASRTLTASYEQYF.

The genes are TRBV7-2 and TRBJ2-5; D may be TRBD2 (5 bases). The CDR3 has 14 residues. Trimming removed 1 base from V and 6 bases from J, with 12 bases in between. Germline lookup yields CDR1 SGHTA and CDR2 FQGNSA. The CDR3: CASSLVGARKTQYF. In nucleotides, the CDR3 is TGTGCCAGCAGCTTAGTGGGAGCTCGGAAGACCCAGTACTTC.

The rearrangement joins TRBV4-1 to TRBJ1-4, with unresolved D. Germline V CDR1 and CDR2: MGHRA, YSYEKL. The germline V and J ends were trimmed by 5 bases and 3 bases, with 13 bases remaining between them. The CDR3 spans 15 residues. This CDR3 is CASSAARAANEKLFF. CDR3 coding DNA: TGCGCCAGCAGCGCTGCTCGGGCGGCTAATGAAAAACTGTTTTTT.

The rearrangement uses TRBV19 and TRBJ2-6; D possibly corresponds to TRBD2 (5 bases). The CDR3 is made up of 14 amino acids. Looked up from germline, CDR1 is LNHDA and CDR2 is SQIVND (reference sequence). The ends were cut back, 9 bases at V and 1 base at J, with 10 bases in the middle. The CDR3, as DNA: TGTGCCAGCCAAACGGGGTCTGGGGCCAACGTCCTGACTTTC. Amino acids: CASQTGSGANVLTF.

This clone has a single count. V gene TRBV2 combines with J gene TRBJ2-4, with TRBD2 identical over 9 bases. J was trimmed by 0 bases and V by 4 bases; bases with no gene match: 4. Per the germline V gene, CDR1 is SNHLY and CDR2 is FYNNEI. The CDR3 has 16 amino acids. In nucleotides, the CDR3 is TGTGCCAGCAGTGCCACTAGCGGGCTAGCCAAAAACATTCAGTACTTC. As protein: CASSATSGLAKNIQYF. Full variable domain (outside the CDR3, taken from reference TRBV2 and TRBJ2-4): EPEVTQTPSHQVTQMGQEVILRCVPISNHLYFYWYRQILGQKVEFLVSFYNNEISEKSEIFDDQFSVERPDGSNFTLKIRSTKLEDSAMYFCASSATSGLAKNIQYFGAGTRLSVL.

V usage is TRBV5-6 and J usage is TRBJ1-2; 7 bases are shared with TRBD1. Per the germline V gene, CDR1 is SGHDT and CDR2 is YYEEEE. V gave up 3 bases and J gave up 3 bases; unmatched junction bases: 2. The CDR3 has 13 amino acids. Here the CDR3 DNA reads TGTGCCAGCAGCTCAGGGGGTCACTATGGCTACACCTTC. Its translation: CASSSGGHYGYTF.

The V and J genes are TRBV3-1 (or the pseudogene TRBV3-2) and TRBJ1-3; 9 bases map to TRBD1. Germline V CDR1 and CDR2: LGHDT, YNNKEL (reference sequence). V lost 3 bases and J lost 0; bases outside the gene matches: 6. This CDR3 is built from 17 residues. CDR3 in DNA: TGTGCCAGCAGCCAGGGGACAGGGCTAATCTCTGGAAACACCATATATTTT. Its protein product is CASSQGTGLISGNTIYF.

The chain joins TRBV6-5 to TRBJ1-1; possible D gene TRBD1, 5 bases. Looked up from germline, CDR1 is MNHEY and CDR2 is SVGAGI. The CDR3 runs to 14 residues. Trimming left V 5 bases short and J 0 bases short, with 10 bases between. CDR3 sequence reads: CASSRGQMNTEAFF. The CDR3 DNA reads TGTGCCAGCAGTCGCGGACAAATGAACACTGAAGCTTTCTTT.

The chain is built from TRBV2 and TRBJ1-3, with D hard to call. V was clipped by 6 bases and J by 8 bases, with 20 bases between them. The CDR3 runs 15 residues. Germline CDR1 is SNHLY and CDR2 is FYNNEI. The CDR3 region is CASRSYTSLWDTIYF. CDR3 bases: TGTGCCAGCAGGTCCTATACTTCCCTCTGGGACACCATATATTTT.

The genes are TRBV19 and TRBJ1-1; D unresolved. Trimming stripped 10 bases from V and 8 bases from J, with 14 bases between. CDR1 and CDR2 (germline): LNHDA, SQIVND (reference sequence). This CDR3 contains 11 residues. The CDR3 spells CATTDEVEAFF. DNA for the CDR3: TGTGCCACTACTGATGAGGTAGAAGCTTTCTTT.

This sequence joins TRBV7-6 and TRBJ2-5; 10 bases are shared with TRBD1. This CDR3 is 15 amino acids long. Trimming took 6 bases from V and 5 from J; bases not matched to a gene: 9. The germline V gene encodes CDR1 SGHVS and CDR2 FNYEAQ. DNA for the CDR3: TGTGCCAGCAGGCGACAGGGGGCCGGTGGGGAGACCCAGTACTTC. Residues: CASRRQGAGGETQYF.

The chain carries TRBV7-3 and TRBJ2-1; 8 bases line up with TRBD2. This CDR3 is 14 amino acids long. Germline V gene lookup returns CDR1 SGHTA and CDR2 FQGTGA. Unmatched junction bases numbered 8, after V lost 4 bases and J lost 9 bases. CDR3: CASSWPGTSSEQFF. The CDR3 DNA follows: TGTGCCAGCAGCTGGCCCGGGACTAGTAGTGAGCAGTTCTTC.

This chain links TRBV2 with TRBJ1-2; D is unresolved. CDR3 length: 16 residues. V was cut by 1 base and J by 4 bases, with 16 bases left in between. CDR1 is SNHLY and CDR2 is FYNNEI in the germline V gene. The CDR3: CASSEGIPTVFYGYTF. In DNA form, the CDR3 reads TGTGCCAGCAGTGAAGGGATCCCCACAGTTTTCTATGGCTACACCTTC.

The DNA for the CDR3 is TGTGCCAGCAGCAAGACCTCGGGACTAGCGGGATTTGTAGAGCAGTACTTC. Encoded protein: CASSKTSGLAGFVEQYF. The chain couples TRBV7-2 to TRBJ2-7, with 13 positions matching TRBD2. J lost 7 bases, V lost 5 bases, and 14 bases had no gene match. Germline V gene lookup returns CDR1 SGHTA and CDR2 FQGNSA. The CDR3 has 17 amino acids.

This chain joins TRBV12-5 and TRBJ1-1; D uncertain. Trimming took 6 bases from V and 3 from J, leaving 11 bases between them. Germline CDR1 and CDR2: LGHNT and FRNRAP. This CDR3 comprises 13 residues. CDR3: CASGLGWYTEAFF. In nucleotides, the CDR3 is TGTGCTAGTGGGTTAGGGTGGTACACTGAAGCTTTCTTT.

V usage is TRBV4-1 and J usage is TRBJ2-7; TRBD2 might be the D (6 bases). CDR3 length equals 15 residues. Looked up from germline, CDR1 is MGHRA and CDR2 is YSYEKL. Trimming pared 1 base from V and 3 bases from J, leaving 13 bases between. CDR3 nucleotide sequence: TGCGCCAGCAGCCAAGGGTTAGCGGTGAGCTACGAGCAGTACTTC. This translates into CASSQGLAVSYEQYF.

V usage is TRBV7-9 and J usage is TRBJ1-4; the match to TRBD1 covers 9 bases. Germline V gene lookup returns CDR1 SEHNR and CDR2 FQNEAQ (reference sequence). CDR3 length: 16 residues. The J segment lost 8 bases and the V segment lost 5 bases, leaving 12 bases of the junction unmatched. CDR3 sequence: CASSLPTGGAGEKLFF. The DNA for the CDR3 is TGTGCCAGCAGCCTACCAACAGGGGGCGCGGGGGAAAAACTGTTTTTT.

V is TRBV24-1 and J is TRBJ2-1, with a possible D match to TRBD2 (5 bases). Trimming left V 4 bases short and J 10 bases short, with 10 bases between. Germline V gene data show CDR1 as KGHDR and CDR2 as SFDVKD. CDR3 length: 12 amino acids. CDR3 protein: CATSDPPGEQFF. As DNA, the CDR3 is TGTGCCACCAGTGACCCGCCGGGGGAGCAGTTCTTC.

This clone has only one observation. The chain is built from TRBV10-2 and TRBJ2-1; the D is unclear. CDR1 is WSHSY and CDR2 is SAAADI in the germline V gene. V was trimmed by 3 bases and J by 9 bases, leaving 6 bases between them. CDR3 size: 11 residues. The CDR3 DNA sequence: TGCGCCAGCAGTGAACGGAGTGAGCAGTTCTTC. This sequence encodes CASSERSEQFF.

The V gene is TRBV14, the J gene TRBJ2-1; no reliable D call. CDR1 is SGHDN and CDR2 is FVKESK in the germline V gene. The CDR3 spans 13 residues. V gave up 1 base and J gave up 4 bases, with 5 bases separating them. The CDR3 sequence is CASSQGPYNEQFF. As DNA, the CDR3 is TGTGCCAGCAGCCAAGGTCCGTACAATGAGCAGTTCTTC.

The chain's CDR3 is CSVEDPVYGYTF. In nucleotides, the CDR3 is TGCAGCGTTGAAGATCCCGTGTATGGCTACACCTTC. The chain joins TRBV29-1 to TRBJ1-2, with D unresolved. The CDR3 consists of 12 residues. Per germline, CDR1 SQVTM and CDR2 ANQGSEA. Trimming removed 0 bases at V and 5 bases at J, with 7 bases between.

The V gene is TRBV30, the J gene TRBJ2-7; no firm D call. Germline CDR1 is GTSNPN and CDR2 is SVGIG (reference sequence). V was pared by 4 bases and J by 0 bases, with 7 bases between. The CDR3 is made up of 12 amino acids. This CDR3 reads CAWMVDSYEQYF. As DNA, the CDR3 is TGTGCCTGGATGGTAGACTCCTACGAGCAGTACTTC.

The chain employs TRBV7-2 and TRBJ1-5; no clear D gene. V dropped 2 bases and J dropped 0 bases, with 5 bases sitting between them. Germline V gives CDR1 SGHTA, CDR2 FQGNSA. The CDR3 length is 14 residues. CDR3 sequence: CASSLSSSNQPQHF. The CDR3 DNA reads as TGTGCCAGCAGCTTATCCTCTAGCAATCAGCCCCAGCATTTT.

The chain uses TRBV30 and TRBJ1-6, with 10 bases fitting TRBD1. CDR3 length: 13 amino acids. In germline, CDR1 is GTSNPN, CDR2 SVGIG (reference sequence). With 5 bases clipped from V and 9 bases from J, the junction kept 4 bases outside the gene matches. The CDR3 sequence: CAWDRDRGSPLHF. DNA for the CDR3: TGTGCCTGGGACCGGGACAGGGGTTCACCCCTCCACTTT.

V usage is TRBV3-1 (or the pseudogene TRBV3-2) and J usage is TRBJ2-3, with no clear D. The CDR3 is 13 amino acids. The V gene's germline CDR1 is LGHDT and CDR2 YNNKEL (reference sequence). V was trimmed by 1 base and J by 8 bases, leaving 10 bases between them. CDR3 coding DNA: TGTGCCAGCAGCCAAGTTGGCCCGAGTACGCAGTATTTT. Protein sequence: CASSQVGPSTQYF.